This section outlines one TCR beta chain sequence together with its context. The antigen is not known. Terminally differentiated effector memory CD45RA+ cells were excluded by CCR7 positive selection of CD45RO-negative cells. The sample comes from a study of shared clonotypes between healthy human individuals. Points from the study as a whole: Relative to memory subsets, naive subsets generally showed larger estimated richness.

CDR1 and CDR2 from the germline V gene are SQVTM and ANQGSEA. The CDR3 has 16 residues. Unmatched junction bases numbered 10, after V lost 0 bases and J lost 3 bases. Across several immunoSEQ plates, the genomic DNA of each subset was split evenly. Here immunoSEQ multiplex PCR was the method, and the copy in TCRdb shows in-frame clones only, minus some. Among around 600,000 clones listed, 95% to 98% were seen once. This clonotype originated in a man in his thirties or forties in good health. Sequencing input: naive CD8+ T cells sorted from blood. The chain couples TRBV29-1 to TRBJ2-7, with 8 nucleotides matching TRBD1. The CDR3, as DNA: TGCAGCGTTGAAGAGGGACAGGTCGGGGCCAGCTACGAGCAGTACTTC. Protein: CSVEEGQVGASYEQYF.